Shown below are 7 T cell receptor beta chains from a single sample sequenced in a study of Ad26.COV2.S vaccination and SARS-CoV-2 variants. Sequencing was performed with immunoSEQ multiplex PCR; in TCRdb, only in-frame clones are kept and a portion is missing. The table includes about 420,000 clones, 88% detected once. The treatment: roughly 20 received Ad26.COV2.S at low or high dose, single or two shots; about 5 received placebo; per-sample allocation not given. Collection of samples fell on day 63 after the first vaccine or placebo injection. Sequences were derived from peripheral blood, sampled in a trial of Ad26.COV2.S vaccine versus placebo. The receptors were sampled from a person between 18 and 59 years old who received the Ad26.COV2.S COVID-19 vaccine or a placebo.

V and J are TRBV11-2 and TRBJ1-4; no clear D gene. The CDR3 is 14 amino acids. CDR1 and CDR2 (germline): SGHAT, FQNNGV. The V end was cut by 5 bases, the J end by 7 bases, with 14 bases between. The CDR3: CASSPTLLTEKLFF. The CDR3 DNA is TGTGCCAGCAGCCCAACCCTTTTGACTGAAAAACTGTTTTTT.

The J gene is TRBJ2-1, the V gene TRBV4-3; 7 positions match TRBD2. Trimming at V came to 1 base and at J to 2 bases, leaving 2 bases not matched to a gene. This CDR3 spans 15 amino acids. The germline gives CDR1 LGHNA, CDR2 YSLEER. The CDR3 bases are TGCGCCAGCAGCCAAGTGGGGGGGGCCTACAATGAGCAGTTCTTC. As protein: CASSQVGGAYNEQFF.

This clone showed up just a few times. V is TRBV3-1 (or the pseudogene TRBV3-2) and J is TRBJ1-6; D gene ambiguous. CDR1 LGHDT and CDR2 YNNKEL come from the germline V gene (reference sequence). The germline V and J ends were trimmed by 1 base and 16 bases, with 8 bases remaining between them. This CDR3 comprises 11 residues. CDR3 protein: CASSQGGLLHF. In nucleotides, the CDR3 is TGTGCCAGCAGCCAAGGCGGGCTTCTCCACTTT.

The genes are TRBV9 and TRBJ2-3, with 10 positions matching TRBD1. This CDR3 spans 16 amino acids. CDR1 is SGDLS, CDR2 YYNGEE, per germline. Unmatched junction bases numbered 8, after V lost 4 bases and J lost 3 bases. The CDR3 nucleotides read TGTGCCAGCAGCTCCAGACAGGGGGCCAAAACAGATACGCAGTATTTT. Residues: CASSSRQGAKTDTQYF.

The chain couples TRBV6-6 to TRBJ2-7, with 7 nucleotides matching TRBD1. The ends lost 5 bases at V and 7 bases at J; junction bases unmatched: 11. The CDR3 loop spans 14 amino acids. Germline assignment: CDR1 MNHNY and CDR2 SVGAGI (reference sequence). CDR3 amino acids: CASSPPGQSEEQYF. The CDR3 DNA follows: TGTGCCAGCAGTCCCCCGGGACAGTCGGAGGAGCAGTACTTC.

V and J are TRBV7-2 and TRBJ1-1; 7 bases are a match to TRBD1. Germline-derived CDR1 and CDR2 are SGHTA and FQGNSA. With V trimmed by 3 bases and J by 3 bases, 7 bases remained unmatched. This CDR3 region has 15 residues. CDR3 sequence: CASSFRGTDYTEAFF. For the CDR3, the DNA is TGTGCCAGCAGCTTTAGAGGGACAGACTACACTGAAGCTTTCTTT. The whole variable domain, filled in from reference TRBV7-2 and TRBJ1-1, reads GAGVSQSPSNKVTEKGKDVELRCDPISGHTALYWYRQSLGQGLEFLIYFQGNSAPDKSGLPSDRFSAERTGGSVSTLTIQRTQQEDSAVYLCASSFRGTDYTEAFFGQGTRLTVV.

The V and J genes are TRBV27 and TRBJ2-7; 10 nucleotides agree with TRBD2. J gave up 5 bases and V 6 bases, and 10 bases lay outside the gene matches. CDR1 MNHEY and CDR2 SMNVEV come from the germline V gene (reference sequence). This CDR3 has 15 amino acids. CDR3 loop: CASSLNTGTSDEQYF. DNA of the CDR3: TGTGCCAGCAGCCTCAACACCGGGACTAGCGACGAGCAGTACTTC.